This TCR beta chain was identified in a study of blood T cell repertoires in COVID-19. Across the whole study: COVID-19 samples collected from the United States, Italy and Spain covered acute and convalescent phases. Sample material is recorded as cDNA or gDNA derived from T cells, B-cell-depleted T cells, or PBMCs.

Trimming took 5 bases from V and 6 from J; bases not matched to a gene: 8. From germline, CDR1 is SGHAT and CDR2 FQNNGV. This CDR3 is 15 amino acids long. Enrollment of patients from Seattle took place during active infection, with longitudinal follow-up. This table comes from immunoSEQ multiplex PCR, and its TCRdb copy is limited to in-frame clones, with some not included. The table lists some 74,000 clones, roughly nine tenths of them singletons, with around 2.6% in the top ten. The chain couples TRBV11-2 to TRBJ2-1, with TRBD2 identical over 9 bases. Sequenced input: peripheral blood. The receptor comes from a man over 45 with COVID-19, enrolled during active disease. CDR3 nucleotide sequence: TGTGCCAGCAGCCCAAGGGGACTAGCTAGCAATGAGCAGTTCTTC. Translation gives CASSPRGLASNEQFF.